The rows below give T cell receptor beta chains drawn from one sample of a study of T cells after posttransplantation cyclophosphamide. Clones were sequenced by immunoSEQ multiplex PCR, and TCRdb holds only the in-frame ones, with some missing. Of several thousand clones in the sample, just under 75% were seen once. The sample consisted of PBMCs, taken approximately 230 weeks after allogeneic stem cell transplant with posttransplant cyclophosphamide. The receptors were gathered from a young adult male patient who received an allogeneic stem cell transplant from a related donor, was CMV-positive, and had acute GVHD only. Part of the T cell pool may stem from the graft donor. The CDR3 runs from the conserved cysteine through the conserved F or W. Fields, in order: clone size, V gene, D gene, J gene, CDR3 protein, CDR3 DNA. D genes are given only for firm matches. Where a row states a size, it is once, few, many or the class of an expanded clone; other rows omit it.

NA	TRBV30	TRBD2	TRBJ2-3	CASKAGGGAPDTQYF	TGTGCCTCCAAAGCTGGCGGGGGGGCCCCAGATACGCAGTATTTT
NA	TRBV9	TRBD2	TRBJ2-3	CASSLTSEITDTQYF	TGTGCCAGCAGCTTGACTAGCGAGATCACAGATACGCAGTATTTT
once	TRBV14	NA	TRBJ1-5	CASSQEGGNQPQHF	TGTGCCAGCAGCCAAGAAGGAGGGAATCAGCCCCAGCATTTT
few	TRBV11-2	NA	TRBJ2-2	CASSLVAGVTGELFF	TGTGCCAGCAGCTTAGTGGCAGGGGTCACCGGGGAGCTGTTTTTT
NA	TRBV19	NA	TRBJ2-7	CASSMSDSGSYEQYF	TGTGCCAGTAGTATGTCGGACAGCGGATCCTACGAGCAGTACTTC
once	TRBV6-1	TRBD1	TRBJ1-4	CASKTGGFGEKLFF	TGTGCCAGCAAGACAGGGGGGTTCGGAGAAAAACTGTTTTTT
NA	TRBV5-5	TRBD1	TRBJ1-1	CASGQGYTEAFF	TGTGCCAGCGGACAGGGGTATACTGAAGCTTTCTTT
NA	TRBV5-1	NA	TRBJ1-1	CASSLVARDTEAFF	TGCGCCAGCAGCTTGGTCGCCAGGGACACTGAAGCTTTCTTT
NA	TRBV7-6	NA	TRBJ1-1	CASSGDLNTEAFF	TGTGCCAGCAGCGGGGACTTGAACACTGAAGCTTTCTTT
NA	TRBV7-6	TRBD1	TRBJ1-1	CASSSDTGGDTEAFF	TGTGCCAGCAGCTCCGATACAGGGGGGGATACTGAAGCTTTCTTT
NA	TRBV6-1	TRBD1	TRBJ2-1	CASTGTGLYNEQFF	TGTGCCAGCACCGGGACAGGGCTTTACAATGAGCAGTTCTTC
NA	TRBV5-1	TRBD2	TRBJ2-1	CASSLGGGIEQFF	TGCGCCAGCAGCTTGGGCGGGGGGATAGAGCAGTTCTTC
NA	TRBV7-8	TRBD2	TRBJ2-7	CASSLAHGLAYEQYF	TGTGCCAGCAGCTTAGCGCACGGACTAGCCTACGAGCAGTACTTC
few	TRBV4-1	TRBD1	TRBJ2-7	CASSARQGVYEQYF	TGCGCCAGCAGCGCTAGACAGGGGGTCTACGAGCAGTACTTC
few	TRBV6-1	NA	TRBJ1-2	CASSEDHYGYTF	TGTGCCAGCAGTGAAGATCATTATGGCTACACCTTC
NA	TRBV7-2	NA	TRBJ1-2	CASSLSIRADYGYTF	TGTGCCAGCAGCTTATCTATCAGGGCTGACTATGGCTACACCTTC
few	TRBV10-1	TRBD1	TRBJ2-7	CASRSGQGGEQYF	TGCGCCAGCAGATCGGGACAGGGTGGCGAGCAGTACTTC
NA	TRBV5-1	TRBD1	TRBJ1-2	CASSVDRGPPHYGYTF	TGCGCCAGCAGCGTCGACAGGGGCCCCCCTCACTATGGCTACACCTTC
few	TRBV29-1	NA	TRBJ2-5	CSVEGGLAVQETQYF	TGCAGCGTTGAAGGAGGGCTGGCAGTCCAAGAGACCCAGTACTTC
NA	TRBV18	TRBD1	TRBJ1-6	CASSPAGTGNNSPLHF	TGTGCCAGCTCACCTGCCGGGACAGGGAATAATTCACCCCTCCACTTT
NA	TRBV19	NA	TRBJ1-1	CASSLDRGTEAFF	TGTGCCAGTAGTCTCGACAGAGGAACTGAAGCTTTCTTT
NA	TRBV7-9	TRBD1	TRBJ2-7	CASSLAQTGQGDEQYF	TGTGCCAGCAGCTTAGCTCAAACGGGACAGGGGGACGAGCAGTACTTC
NA	TRBV7-2	NA	TRBJ1-6	CASSVERSGSSPLHF	TGTGCCAGCAGCGTTGAGAGGTCGGGGAGTTCACCCCTCCACTTT
NA	TRBV7-9	TRBD1	TRBJ1-2	CASSFPRDSHYGYTF	TGTGCCAGCAGCTTCCCGAGGGACAGCCACTATGGCTACACCTTC
NA	TRBV5-6	NA	TRBJ1-3	CASRPRGSGNTIYF	TGTGCCAGCAGACCACGGGGCTCTGGAAACACCATATATTTT
NA	TRBV28	TRBD2	TRBJ2-3	CATMSGGQADTQYF	TGTGCCACCATGAGCGGGGGGCAGGCAGATACGCAGTATTTT
NA	TRBV28	NA	TRBJ2-5	CASRPTGYQETQYF	TGTGCCAGCAGACCAACAGGCTACCAAGAGACCCAGTACTTC
few	TRBV5-1	NA	TRBJ1-1	CASSLDSIWTEAFF	TGCGCCAGCAGCTTAGACAGTATTTGGACTGAAGCTTTCTTT
NA	TRBV7-2	TRBD2	TRBJ2-7	CASSSKPLAGGYSYEQYF	TGTGCCAGCAGCTCGAAACCATTAGCGGGGGGTTATTCCTACGAGCAGTACTTC
NA	TRBV9	TRBD2	TRBJ2-1	CASSAPGLLYNEQFF	TGTGCCAGCAGCGCCCCGGGACTACTCTACAATGAGCAGTTCTTC
NA	TRBV2	NA	TRBJ1-2	CASSEVPGYGYTF	TGTGCCAGCAGTGAGGTCCCAGGCTATGGCTACACCTTC
NA	TRBV5-1	TRBD2	TRBJ2-1	CASSLALAGVYNEQFF	TGCGCCAGCAGCTTGGCCCTAGCGGGGGTATACAATGAGCAGTTCTTC
NA	TRBV11-1	NA	TRBJ1-1	CASSVEGETEAFF	TGTGCCAGCAGCGTAGAGGGGGAGACTGAAGCTTTCTTT
NA	TRBV25-1	NA	TRBJ1-2	CASSPGSLNGYTF	TGTGCCAGCAGCCCCGGGTCCCTGAATGGCTACACCTTC
few	TRBV19	NA	TRBJ1-5	CASSIVRGLGQPQHF	TGTGCCAGTAGTATAGTTCGGGGTTTGGGTCAGCCCCAGCATTTT
NA	TRBV15	TRBD1	TRBJ2-1	CATSTTLGDRVPNEQFF	TGTGCCACCAGCACGACCTTAGGGGACAGGGTGCCCAATGAGCAGTTCTTC
NA	TRBV29-1	TRBD1	TRBJ1-3	CSVASGTGLPSGNTIYF	TGCAGCGTCGCCTCCGGGACAGGTCTGCCCTCTGGAAACACCATATATTTT
NA	TRBV5-4	TRBD2	TRBJ2-2	CASSLDTSGPYTGELFF	TGTGCCAGCAGCTTGGACACTAGCGGTCCTTACACCGGGGAGCTGTTTTTT
once	TRBV19	NA	TRBJ2-7	CASRAAQGPYEQYF	TGTGCCAGTAGGGCCGCACAGGGTCCCTACGAGCAGTACTTC
NA	TRBV7-2	NA	TRBJ2-3	CASRNRVGSLDTQYF	TGTGCCAGCAGGAACAGGGTGGGTTCCTTAGATACGCAGTATTTT